A selection of T cell receptor beta chains follows, all from one sample in a study of T cells in Graves' hyperthyroidism and ophthalmopathy. TCRdb redid the calling of the multiplex PCR reads with MiXCR, one entry per CDR3 protein. Of a few hundred thousand distinct CDR3 sequences in the sample, over 45% are singletons; the top ten hold 44%. The sequencing sample was made of peripheral blood or thyroid tissue (not recorded which). The receptors derive from an adult woman with Graves' disease, either hyperthyroidism or ophthalmopathy (not recorded which). Both conserved end residues are part of each CDR3. The D gene is left open where the match is weak. For some rows the clone size is stated as once, few or many, or as a class when expanded; others skip it.

v_gene: TRBV7-8; j_gene: TRBJ1-3; d_gene: TRBD1; abundance: -; CDR3nt: TGTGCCAGCAGCTGGGGGGACAGGGGAAACACCATATATTTT; CDR3aa: CASSWGDRGNTIYF
v_gene: TRBV20-1; j_gene: TRBJ2-5; d_gene: -; abundance: many; CDR3nt: TGCAGTGCTAGAGTCGCGGGCAGAGAGACCCAGTACTTC; CDR3aa: CSARVAGRETQYF
v_gene: TRBV14; j_gene: TRBJ1-1; d_gene: -; abundance: -; CDR3nt: TGTGCCAGCAGCCCACCCGGAGACACTGAAGCTTTCTTT; CDR3aa: CASSPPGDTEAFF
v_gene: TRBV29-1; j_gene: TRBJ2-1; d_gene: TRBD2; abundance: -; CDR3nt: TGCAGCGTTGGATCACTAGCGGGAGTTGAGCAGTTCTTC; CDR3aa: CSVGSLAGVEQFF
v_gene: TRBV7-2; j_gene: TRBJ2-5; d_gene: -; abundance: once; CDR3nt: TGTGCCAGCAGCTTTCAAGGATTAGAGACCCAGTACTTC; CDR3aa: CASSFQGLETQYF
v_gene: TRBV5-1; j_gene: TRBJ1-1; d_gene: -; abundance: -; CDR3nt: TGCGCCAGCAGAGTGCAGGGAGTAGGCACTGAAGCTTTCTTT; CDR3aa: CASRVQGVGTEAFF
v_gene: TRBV2; j_gene: TRBJ2-5; d_gene: -; abundance: -; CDR3nt: TGTGCCAGCAGTGAAAGGAGAACCACAGATACGCAGTACTTC; CDR3aa: CASSERRTTDTQYF
v_gene: TRBV19; j_gene: TRBJ1-5; d_gene: TRBD1; abundance: once; CDR3nt: TGTGCCAGCAATGAGGAGGGACAGGGATTCAATCAGCCCCAGCATTTT; CDR3aa: CASNEEGQGFNQPQHF
v_gene: TRBV10-3; j_gene: TRBJ2-2; d_gene: TRBD1; abundance: -; CDR3nt: TGTGCCTCGAAGGGACAGGGGGCCGGGGAGCTGTTTTTT; CDR3aa: CASKGQGAGELFF
v_gene: TRBV7-9; j_gene: TRBJ2-2; d_gene: TRBD1; abundance: many; CDR3nt: TGTGCCAGCAGCTTACAAGGGACAGGTCTCACCGGGGAGCTGTTTTTT; CDR3aa: CASSLQGTGLTGELFF
v_gene: TRBV29-1; j_gene: TRBJ2-3; d_gene: -; abundance: few; CDR3nt: TGCAGCGTTGGCGCGGCAGATACGCAGTATTTT; CDR3aa: CSVGAADTQYF
v_gene: TRBV7-6; j_gene: TRBJ1-1; d_gene: TRBD1; abundance: -; CDR3nt: TGTGCCAGCAGCATCGGGACAGCTGGAAACACTGAAGCTTTCTTT; CDR3aa: CASSIGTAGNTEAFF
v_gene: TRBV7-2; j_gene: TRBJ2-2; d_gene: -; abundance: -; CDR3nt: TGTGCCAGCAGCTTACCCTTAGCCACCGGGGAGCTGTTTTTT; CDR3aa: CASSLPLATGELFF
v_gene: TRBV2; j_gene: TRBJ1-5; d_gene: -; abundance: many; CDR3nt: TGTGCCAGCAGTGAGGTCCGGGGCAATCAGCCCCAGCATTTT; CDR3aa: CASSEVRGNQPQHF
v_gene: TRBV5-5; j_gene: TRBJ1-2; d_gene: TRBD1; abundance: few; CDR3nt: TGTGCCAGCAGACCGGACAGGGTCAACTATGGCTACACCTTC; CDR3aa: CASRPDRVNYGYTF
v_gene: TRBV4-1; j_gene: TRBJ1-6; d_gene: -; abundance: many; CDR3nt: TGCGCCAGCCGTGCTCCTCTGCGGGGGGGTTCCCTCCACTTT; CDR3aa: CASRAPLRGGSLHF
v_gene: TRBV6-5; j_gene: TRBJ1-2; d_gene: -; abundance: few; CDR3nt: TGTGCCAGCAGTCTTCTCGGCCGGACCTCACTCTATGGCTACACCTTC; CDR3aa: CASSLLGRTSLYGYTF
v_gene: TRBV2; j_gene: TRBJ1-4; d_gene: -; abundance: -; CDR3nt: TGTGCCAGCACGGAACAGGCTAATGAAAAACTGTTTTTT; CDR3aa: CASTEQANEKLFF
v_gene: TRBV7-2; j_gene: TRBJ1-6; d_gene: -; abundance: -; CDR3nt: TGTGCCAGCAGCTTAGCGGTGGGGCAAGATTCACCCCTCCACTTT; CDR3aa: CASSLAVGQDSPLHF
v_gene: TRBV9; j_gene: TRBJ1-1; d_gene: -; abundance: many; CDR3nt: TGTGCCAGCAGCGTAGAAGCCAGGAGCACTGAAGCTTTCTTT; CDR3aa: CASSVEARSTEAFF
v_gene: TRBV20-1; j_gene: TRBJ2-2; d_gene: TRBD2; abundance: -; CDR3nt: TGCAGTGCTAGGATCAGCGGGAGGCTCACCGGGGAGCTGTTTTTT; CDR3aa: CSARISGRLTGELFF
v_gene: TRBV10-3; j_gene: TRBJ1-1; d_gene: -; abundance: -; CDR3nt: TGTGCCAGCAGGTTGGGCCGGGTCGCTTTCTTT; CDR3aa: CASRLGRVAFF
v_gene: TRBV27; j_gene: TRBJ2-2; d_gene: TRBD2; abundance: few; CDR3nt: TGTGCCAGCACCCTAGGGACTAGCGGGAGTCCCACCGGGGAGCTGTTTTTT; CDR3aa: CASTLGTSGSPTGELFF
v_gene: TRBV7-2; j_gene: TRBJ1-6; d_gene: -; abundance: -; CDR3nt: TGTGCCAGCAGCCCCCTGCGGGCTAATAATTCACCCCTCCACTTT; CDR3aa: CASSPLRANNSPLHF
v_gene: TRBV29-1; j_gene: TRBJ2-1; d_gene: -; abundance: -; CDR3nt: TGCAGCGTTTCTAGGGCGGGGAGCTCCTACAATGAGCAGTTCTTC; CDR3aa: CSVSRAGSSYNEQFF
v_gene: TRBV5-1; j_gene: TRBJ2-7; d_gene: -; abundance: many; CDR3nt: TGCGCCAGCAGCTTTTGGGTGACTTCATCCTACGAGCAGTACTTC; CDR3aa: CASSFWVTSSYEQYF
v_gene: TRBV5-1; j_gene: TRBJ1-1; d_gene: -; abundance: many; CDR3nt: TGCGCCAGCAGCTTGGAGGGGGGAGGCACTGAAGCTTTCTTT; CDR3aa: CASSLEGGGTEAFF
v_gene: TRBV20-1; j_gene: TRBJ1-1; d_gene: -; abundance: -; CDR3nt: TGCAGTGCTAGAGAGGTAGGGTTGGTGGCTGAAGCTTTCTTT; CDR3aa: CSAREVGLVAEAFF
v_gene: TRBV15; j_gene: TRBJ2-5; d_gene: -; abundance: many; CDR3nt: TGTGCCACCAGCGTCCCGGGGGTAAGGGAGACCCAGTACTTC; CDR3aa: CATSVPGVRETQYF
v_gene: TRBV5-6; j_gene: TRBJ2-5; d_gene: -; abundance: many; CDR3nt: TGTGCCAGCACCAAAATTGGGGGGGCGCATCGAGAGACCCAGTACTTC; CDR3aa: CASTKIGGAHRETQYF
v_gene: TRBV2; j_gene: TRBJ1-4; d_gene: -; abundance: many; CDR3nt: TGTGCCAGCAGGGAGGACACGACGGATAACCTGTTTTTT; CDR3aa: CASREDTTDNLFF
v_gene: TRBV7-3; j_gene: TRBJ2-7; d_gene: -; abundance: once; CDR3nt: TGTGCCAGCAGCTTAAGCGTCTCGACCTACGAGCAGTACTTC; CDR3aa: CASSLSVSTYEQYF
v_gene: TRBV6-5; j_gene: TRBJ2-5; d_gene: -; abundance: -; CDR3nt: TGTGCCAGCAGTACGCGGCGAGGGCAAGAGACCCAGTACTTC; CDR3aa: CASSTRRGQETQYF
v_gene: TRBV12-3/TRBV12-4; j_gene: TRBJ1-5; d_gene: -; abundance: many; CDR3nt: TGTGCCAGCAGTTTCGCGACTATGAATCAGCCCCAGCATTTT; CDR3aa: CASSFATMNQPQHF
v_gene: TRBV5-8; j_gene: TRBJ1-2; d_gene: -; abundance: -; CDR3nt: TGTGCCAGCAGCTTCGGCAGGGTTAACTATGGCTACACCTTC; CDR3aa: CASSFGRVNYGYTF
v_gene: TRBV29-1; j_gene: TRBJ1-5; d_gene: -; abundance: many; CDR3nt: TGCAGCGTTGGGGATATAAGCAATCAGCCCCAGCATTTT; CDR3aa: CSVGDISNQPQHF
v_gene: TRBV10-2; j_gene: TRBJ2-5; d_gene: TRBD1; abundance: -; CDR3nt: TGTGCCAGTAGTGATCGGGACAGGGGAGGGACCCAGTACTTC; CDR3aa: CASSDRDRGGTQYF
v_gene: TRBV6-4; j_gene: TRBJ2-7; d_gene: -; abundance: -; CDR3nt: TGTGCCAGCATAGACTACCGCTACGAGCAGTACTTC; CDR3aa: CASIDYRYEQYF
v_gene: TRBV7-9; j_gene: TRBJ1-4; d_gene: -; abundance: -; CDR3nt: TGTGCCAGCAGCTTAGTTCTGGATGAAAAACTGTTTTTT; CDR3aa: CASSLVLDEKLFF
v_gene: TRBV25-1; j_gene: TRBJ1-2; d_gene: TRBD1; abundance: -; CDR3nt: TGTGCCAGCAGTGAAGGGGTTTCGGCAAGGACAGGGAAGGAACGGAGAGGAGGCTGCACCTTC; CDR3aa: CASSEGVSARTGKERRGGCTF
v_gene: TRBV2; j_gene: TRBJ1-5; d_gene: -; abundance: -; CDR3nt: TGTGCCAGCAGCCAGGGACTAGCGGGAGAGACCCAGCATTTT; CDR3aa: CASSQGLAGETQHF
v_gene: TRBV10-3; j_gene: TRBJ1-2; d_gene: -; abundance: -; CDR3nt: TGTGCCATCAGCCCCGGACAGTTCCTTGGCTACACCTTC; CDR3aa: CAISPGQFLGYTF